The rows below give T cell receptor beta chains drawn from one sample of a study of T cell responses to AZD1222 COVID-19 vaccine. TCRdb's table, derived via immunoSEQ multiplex PCR, lists solely in-frame clones and lacks some. Among 150,000 to 180,000 clones, approximately 87% were seen once, and the ten largest hold roughly 5.8%. Sequences were derived from peripheral blood, sampled on day 0 of MenACWY control vaccination. These TCRs come from an adult in good health. CDR3s leave out the opening cysteine and the closing phenylalanine or tryptophan.

j_call v_call cdr3_aa
TRBJ1-1 TRBV19 ASSVGPGAYTEAF
TRBJ1-6 TRBV6-5 ASSSHQPPLH
TRBJ2-3 TRBV28 ASSRLAGASTDTQY
TRBJ2-3 TRBV12-3/TRBV12-4 ASSPMSTQY
TRBJ2-3 TRBV6-2/TRBV6-3 ASSYERLAGGGNTQY
TRBJ1-6 TRBV7-9 ASSPLPGQVYNSPLH
TRBJ2-7 TRBV25-1 ASSEPGLAGSYEQY
TRBJ1-6 TRBV4-1 ASSQATLQVSSYNSPLH
TRBJ1-1 TRBV12-3/TRBV12-4 ASSPGRYTEAF
TRBJ2-1 TRBV7-2 ASSPSAGLSSYNEQF
TRBJ1-3 TRBV9 ASSATPLLGTGSLTSSGNTIY
TRBJ2-7 TRBV4-3 ASSQEVTGVYEQY
TRBJ2-5 TRBV11-1 ATLRSEKQETQY
TRBJ2-3 TRBV9 ASSSSGTSTDTQY
TRBJ1-2 TRBV12-3/TRBV12-4 ASSLGGRGGYT
TRBJ1-2 TRBV5-4 ASSFRFGQGGGYT
TRBJ1-5 TRBV11-3 ASSFQGVGQPQH
TRBJ1-6 TRBV6-1 ASSDSAGGSSPLH
TRBJ2-1 TRBV11-2 ASSTLSGNNEQF
TRBJ2-5 TRBV6-5 ASRDRGKETQY
TRBJ1-5 TRBV25-1 ASSDAGGSQPQH
TRBJ1-6 TRBV5-5 ASSSEGDRVHSPLH
TRBJ1-5 TRBV5-1 ASSTGPGSNQPQH
TRBJ2-1 TRBV6-4 ASSDQLYREKF
TRBJ1-1 TRBV6-2/TRBV6-3 ASGLKGARGEAF
TRBJ1-2 TRBV5-4 ASSSGTGVYGYT
TRBJ2-1 TRBV5-1 ASSFAGGQAYNEQF
TRBJ2-5 TRBV6-2/TRBV6-3 ASSSWETQY
TRBJ1-2 TRBV3-1/TRBV3-2 ASSPLVGVYYGYT
TRBJ2-3 TRBV7-9 ASSLVGATDTQY
TRBJ1-5 TRBV2 ASSGQGIGQPQH
TRBJ2-3 TRBV5-6 ASSSNRGITDTQY
TRBJ1-2 TRBV9 ASSLGQGDGYT
TRBJ2-1 TRBV29-1 SVEYGLYNEQF
TRBJ1-2 TRBV29-1 SVGGQGRGVGYT
TRBJ2-2 TRBV19 ASSIGHTGELF
TRBJ2-5 TRBV9 ASSDGTRGGAGETQY